This entry is about one TCR beta chain. In germline, CDR1 is SGHVS, CDR2 FQNEAQ. This CDR3 contains 14 residues. The V end was cut by 5 bases, the J end by 6 bases, with 15 bases between. This record comes from a study of T cell responses to AZD1222 COVID-19 vaccine. Repertoires were generated with immunoSEQ multiplex PCR, while TCRdb's copy carries only in-frame clones and drops some. The sample shows 130,000 or so clones, roughly 88% of them seen only once. V is TRBV7-8 and J is TRBJ2-3; tentatively, D is TRBD2 (5 bases). The source material was peripheral blood, sampled on day 0 of AZD1222 vaccination. The sequence was collected from an adult in good health. The CDR3 protein is CASSLTRTWDTQYF. CDR3 nucleotides: TGTGCCAGCAGCCTAACTAGAACGTGGGATACGCAGTATTTT.